The 13 T cell receptor beta chains presented below share a single source sample, sequenced in a study of blood T cell repertoires in COVID-19. Only in-frame clones appear in the TCRdb table, and some are missing; sequencing was by immunoSEQ multiplex PCR. The table records roughly 260,000 clones, approximately 89% of them present only once. The material sequenced was PBMCs or T cells enriched from blood (not recorded which). These receptors all come from a woman in her late teens or twenties who had recovered from COVID-19.

The chain couples TRBV9 to TRBJ1-1; the match to TRBD1 covers 7 bases. J lost 1 base, V lost 0 bases, and 3 bases had no gene match. Germline CDR1 is SGDLS and CDR2 is YYNGEE. This CDR3 has 15 amino acids. CDR3 loop: CASSVGGTANTEAFF. DNA of the CDR3: TGTGCCAGCAGCGTAGGAGGGACAGCGAACACTGAAGCTTTCTTT.

This clone was observed once. The chain employs TRBV7-3 and TRBJ2-2; D not certain. Germline CDR1 and CDR2: SGHTA and FQGTGA. The CDR3 totals 15 residues. V dropped 0 bases and J dropped 2 bases, with 7 bases sitting between them. This CDR3 reads CASSLTTINTGELFF. The CDR3 coding sequence is TGTGCCAGCAGCTTAACGACAATAAACACCGGGGAGCTGTTTTTT.

This clone was recorded only once. This chain joins TRBV19 and TRBJ2-4, with a weak D call TRBD1 (6 bases). V was clipped by 3 bases and J by 1 base, with 7 bases between them. The CDR3 totals 14 residues. The germline V gene encodes CDR1 LNHDA and CDR2 SQIVND (reference sequence). CDR3 loop: CASSIQGAKNIQYF. The CDR3 nucleotides are TGTGCCAGTAGTATTCAGGGGGCCAAAAACATTCAGTACTTC.

The rearrangement links TRBV6-4 to TRBJ2-7; 15 nucleotides align to TRBD2. The CDR3 is made up of 20 amino acids. Germline V gene lookup returns CDR1 MRHNA and CDR2 SNTAGT. After removal of 1 base from V and 2 bases from J, the junction contained 12 bases not matched to a gene. This CDR3 is CASSDFREGLAGGETYEQYF. The DNA of the CDR3 is TGTGCCAGCAGTGACTTCAGGGAGGGACTAGCGGGGGGAGAAACCTACGAGCAGTACTTC.

This clone was observed once. The chain has TRBV29-1 and TRBJ2-5; TRBD1 aligns across 7 bases. This CDR3 region has 13 residues. The J segment lost 1 base and the V segment lost 5 bases, leaving 4 bases of the junction unmatched. The germline gives CDR1 SQVTM, CDR2 ANQGSEA. Written as DNA, the CDR3 is TGCAGCGTTCCTGACAGGGTCCAAGAGACCCAGTACTTC. Residues: CSVPDRVQETQYF.

The chain combines TRBV6-5 with TRBJ2-5; possible D gene TRBD2, 6 bases. The V and J ends lost 6 bases and 2 bases respectively, with 16 bases between them. Germline CDR1 and CDR2: MNHEY and SVGAGI. The CDR3 totals 15 residues. This chain's CDR3 is CASSTLAGGQETQYF. In DNA form, the CDR3 reads TGTGCCAGCAGCACCCTAGCTGGGGGGCAAGAGACCCAGTACTTC.

This clone has just a few counts. This chain joins TRBV27 and TRBJ2-3; 9 nucleotides align to TRBD2. This CDR3 spans 14 amino acids. The germline gives CDR1 MNHEY, CDR2 SMNVEV (reference sequence). The ends lost 5 bases at V and 4 bases at J; junction bases unmatched: 4. The CDR3 protein is CASSGLASADTQYF. The CDR3 DNA reads as TGTGCCAGCAGTGGACTAGCGAGCGCAGATACGCAGTATTTT.

The chain has TRBV5-4 and TRBJ2-5; D remains unclear. Between the trimmed V and J ends, which lost 3 bases and 2 bases, there was a span of 8 bases. CDR1 is SGHNT, CDR2 YYREEE, per germline (reference sequence). CDR3 length: 13 residues. The CDR3 loop is CASSSNSQETQYF. The CDR3 bases are TGTGCCAGCAGCTCGAACAGTCAAGAGACCCAGTACTTC.

The chain uses TRBV15 and TRBJ1-1; TRBD1 aligns across 7 bases. CDR3 length equals 14 residues. Losses at the gene ends were 1 base for V and 8 bases for J; bases not matched to a gene: 7. From germline, CDR1 is LNHNV and CDR2 YYDKDF (reference sequence). CDR3 protein: CATSRGQGGREAFF. CDR3 sequence (DNA): TGTGCCACCAGCAGAGGACAGGGTGGGAGAGAAGCTTTCTTT.

This chain uses TRBV21-1 with TRBJ1-6; TRBD1 reflects the table's D call only, with no check against the DNA. TRBV21-1 is given as a pseudogene. CDR3 size: 17 residues. Written as DNA, the CDR3 is TGTGCCAGCAGCAAAAGCTCCGAACAGGGGAATTTGTCACCCCTCCACTTT. It translates to CASSKSSEQGNLSPLHF.

J is TRBJ1-2 and V is TRBV4-1; D possibly corresponds to TRBD1 (6 bases). The CDR3 totals 14 residues. Germline assignment: CDR1 MGHRA and CDR2 YSYEKL. The ends were cut back, 1 base at V and 3 bases at J, with 9 bases in the middle. This CDR3 is CASSQGGGYYGYTF. The CDR3 bases are TGCGCCAGCAGCCAAGGGGGGGGCTACTATGGCTACACCTTC.

This chain's CDR3 is CASSPGTGVTQYF. In nucleotides, the CDR3 is TGTGCCAGCAGTCCCGGGACAGGGGTAACCCAGTACTTC. This sequence joins TRBV12-3 or TRBV12-4 and TRBJ2-5; TRBD1 agrees at 10 bases. The CDR3 contains 13 residues. Trimming cost V 5 bases and J 8 bases; bases outside gene matches: 5.

The chain uses TRBV24-1 and TRBJ2-2; 10 bases align to TRBD1. Trimming at V came to 2 bases and at J to 6 bases, leaving 5 bases not matched to a gene. Germline V CDR1 and CDR2: KGHDR, SFDVKD. The CDR3 has 16 residues. CDR3 sequence: CATSDSPGQGSGELFF. CDR3 nucleotide sequence: TGTGCCACCAGTGATTCCCCGGGACAGGGGTCCGGGGAGCTGTTTTTT.